This T cell receptor beta chain derives from a study of T cells in tumors after PD-1 blockade. Study outcomes and limitations: Clonal replacement was seen across treatment, not between pre-treatment samples.

Clones were sequenced by immunoSEQ multiplex PCR, and TCRdb holds only the in-frame ones, with some missing. This sample has approximately 3,500 clones; approximately 67% occur once, and the top ten carry around 19%. Note on this clone: The antigen is undetermined.

The clonotype comes from a human donor with basal cell carcinoma. The sequences come from tumor tissue, collected before anti-PD-1 treatment.

The CDR3 loop reads CASQASTATNEKLFF. The CDR3, as DNA: TGTGCCAGCCAGGCGTCAACTGCAACTAATGAAAAACTGTTTTTT. The V call is TRBV19, the J call TRBJ1-4, with D unresolved. Trimming left V 9 bases short and J 0 bases short, with 14 bases between. Germline V gene data show CDR1 as LNHDA and CDR2 as SQIVND (reference sequence). The CDR3 runs to 15 residues.